This is a list of T cell receptor beta chains from one sample in a study of cytomegalovirus exposure and HLA in healthy donors. The data were produced by immunoSEQ multiplex PCR, yet TCRdb's version contains in-frame clones alone and is incomplete. The data show roughly 99,000 clones, 77% seen once. The source material was PBMCs. The receptors stem from a male donor in good health and CMV-seronegative. CDR3s include the opening cysteine and the closing phenylalanine or tryptophan. A D gene is named only where the DNA matches it firmly. Some rows have no size entry. The others give once, few or many, or a class for an expanded clone.

clone_size	v_call	d_call	j_call	cdr3_aa	cdr3_nt
few	TRBV6-5	-	TRBJ2-7	CASSYSRGPDPYEQYF	TGTGCCAGCAGTTACTCTCGGGGTCCTGACCCTTACGAGCAGTACTTC
once	TRBV7-8	-	TRBJ2-7	CASSLVSSGYEQYF	TGTGCCAGCAGCTTAGTCTCCAGCGGGTACGAGCAGTACTTC
-	TRBV6-1	-	TRBJ1-2	CASREQGTYGYTF	TGTGCCAGCAGAGAACAGGGCACCTATGGCTACACCTTC
-	TRBV6-5	-	TRBJ2-5	CASSYSGEETQYF	TGTGCCAGCAGTTACTCAGGGGAAGAGACCCAGTACTTC
-	TRBV16	-	TRBJ1-3	CASSPDSIGNTIYF	TGTGCCAGCAGCCCGGACAGTATAGGAAACACCATATATTTT
-	TRBV11-2	-	TRBJ2-7	CASSARDSYEQYF	TGTGCCAGCAGCGCCCGGGACTCCTACGAGCAGTACTTC
-	TRBV19	-	TRBJ1-2	CASSIAREVGYGYTF	TGTGCCAGTAGTATAGCCAGGGAGGTAGGCTATGGCTACACCTTC
-	TRBV28	-	TRBJ1-5	CASSLWAGIGNQPQHF	TGTGCCAGCAGTTTGTGGGCAGGGATAGGCAATCAGCCCCAGCATTTT
-	TRBV6-4	TRBD2	TRBJ2-1	CASRELAGEYNEQFF	TGTGCCAGCAGAGAACTAGCGGGGGAATACAATGAGCAGTTCTTC
-	TRBV5-1	TRBD1	TRBJ2-1	CASSPGQGVDEQFF	TGCGCCAGCAGCCCCGGACAGGGAGTCGATGAGCAGTTCTTC
once	TRBV7-2	-	TRBJ1-5	CASSLGTAYQPQHF	TGTGCCAGCAGCTTAGGAACAGCTTATCAGCCCCAGCATTTT
few	TRBV4-1	TRBD2	TRBJ2-7	CASSQVSGTYEQYF	TGCGCCAGCAGCCAAGTTAGCGGGACTTACGAGCAGTACTTC
-	TRBV25-1	-	TRBJ2-7	CASSALKDSLFTYEQYF	TGTGCCAGCAGTGCTCTAAAGGACAGTTTATTCACTTACGAGCAGTACTTC
-	TRBV25-1	-	TRBJ1-1	CASSASDGYGNTEAFF	TGTGCCAGCAGTGCCTCCGACGGGTATGGGAACACTGAAGCTTTCTTT
few	TRBV2	-	TRBJ1-4	CASIHGAATNEKLFF	TGTGCCAGCATTCATGGGGCCGCAACTAATGAAAAACTGTTTTTT
-	TRBV4-1	TRBD1	TRBJ1-2	CASSQGRTGNYGYTF	TGCGCCAGCAGCCAAGGTCGGACAGGGAACTATGGCTACACCTTC
-	TRBV28	TRBD1	TRBJ1-2	CASSLTGNYGYTF	TGTGCCAGCAGTTTGACAGGGAACTATGGCTACACCTTC
once	TRBV30	-	TRBJ2-1	CAWSSGANEQFF	TGTGCCTGGAGTAGCGGAGCCAATGAGCAGTTCTTC
-	TRBV5-1	-	TRBJ2-7	CASSLQGDVYEQYF	TGCGCCAGCAGCTTACAGGGAGATGTCTACGAGCAGTACTTC
-	TRBV7-6	TRBD1	TRBJ1-2	CASRSPGQDYGYTF	TGTGCCAGCAGATCGCCGGGACAGGACTATGGCTACACCTTC
-	TRBV4-1	-	TRBJ2-1	CASSQDGGTYNEQFF	TGCGCCAGCAGCCAAGATGGAGGGACTTACAATGAGCAGTTCTTC
once	TRBV11-2	TRBD1	TRBJ1-1	CASSFGQGAGAFF	TGTGCCAGCAGCTTCGGACAGGGGGCGGGAGCTTTCTTT
-	TRBV5-4	-	TRBJ1-2	CASSFGGRTSPENDYGYTF	TGTGCCAGCAGCTTTGGAGGGCGGACAAGTCCCGAGAATGACTATGGCTACACCTTC
-	TRBV7-2	TRBD2	TRBJ2-7	CASSEGGLAGAYEQYF	TGTGCCAGCAGTGAAGGGGGACTAGCGGGAGCCTACGAGCAGTACTTC
-	TRBV18	-	TRBJ2-5	CASSPQRETQYF	TGTGCCAGCTCACCACAGAGAGAGACCCAGTACTTC
-	TRBV5-1	TRBD1	TRBJ2-7	CASSRPDKRQGPLEQYF	TGCGCCAGCAGCCGACCCGATAAGAGACAGGGTCCCCTCGAGCAGTACTTC
-	TRBV7-2	-	TRBJ2-7	CASTVGGGSYEQYF	TGTGCCAGCACCGTCGGCGGCGGCTCCTACGAGCAGTACTTC